This T cell receptor (beta chain) is from a study of T-cell reconstitution after alpha-beta-depleted transplantation in children. Germline loops: CDR1 SGHTA, CDR2 FQGNSA. V gave up 5 bases and J gave up 4 bases; unmatched junction bases: 10. CDR3 length: 16 amino acids. As for this clonotype: The antigen remains unidentified.

General study findings and limits: For some patients, TCRbeta diversity was high at day 60 because of recipient T cells and thymic progenitors that survived. It was newly produced T cells that mostly accounted for T-cell counts and diversity one year after transplant. Two months or so post-transplant, alpha-beta T cells reportedly derived from several hundred expanded graft clones.

TCRbeta library construction was performed incorporating unique molecular identifiers. One entry per CDR3 protein results from TCRdb running MiXCR on the PCR reads. The sample consists of some 300,000 distinct CDR3 sequences, less than 9.5% of them appearing once. This chain joins TRBV7-2 and TRBJ2-2; 7 nucleotides match TRBD2. Sequenced material: peripheral blood, taken 360 days after TCRalphabeta/CD19-depleted stem cell transplant. This TCR came from a female patient between 2 and 15 years old who had a stem cell transplant for Fanconi anemia, so the T cells may come from the graft donor. The CDR3 is CASSAWGGGSTGELFF. CDR3 coding DNA: TGTGCCAGCAGCGCTTGGGGGGGAGGGTCCACCGGGGAGCTGTTTTTT.